This record looks at one T cell receptor beta chain sequence and its context. Sequencing was performed with immunoSEQ multiplex PCR; in TCRdb, only in-frame clones are kept and a portion is missing. In the table there are some 31,000 clones, 91% of which are singletons. Blood draws occurred at baseline, cycle 4 day 1, and cycle 7 day 1. The data belong to a study of OX40 agonist ivuxolimab in advanced cancers. As for the study in general: Patients enrolled in dose escalation were diagnosed with hepatocellular carcinoma, melanoma, renal cell or head and neck cancer. Eligibility admitted prior anti-PD-1, anti-PD-L1 or anti-CTLA-4 therapy; around 41% had some.

V lost 3 bases to trimming and J lost 2 bases, with 7 bases between them. The CDR3 totals 13 residues. The germline CDR1 and CDR2 sequences are MDHEN and SYDVKM. The sequence derives from an adult with an advanced solid tumor such as melanoma, head and neck, liver or kidney cancer. The sample here was CD4+ or CD8+ T cells sorted from blood, taken in a trial of the OX40 agonist ivuxolimab. The J gene is TRBJ1-2, the V gene TRBV28, with D hard to call. DNA of the CDR3: TGTGCCAGCAGTTTGCGTACCAACTATGGCTACACCTTC. Amino acids: CASSLRTNYGYTF.